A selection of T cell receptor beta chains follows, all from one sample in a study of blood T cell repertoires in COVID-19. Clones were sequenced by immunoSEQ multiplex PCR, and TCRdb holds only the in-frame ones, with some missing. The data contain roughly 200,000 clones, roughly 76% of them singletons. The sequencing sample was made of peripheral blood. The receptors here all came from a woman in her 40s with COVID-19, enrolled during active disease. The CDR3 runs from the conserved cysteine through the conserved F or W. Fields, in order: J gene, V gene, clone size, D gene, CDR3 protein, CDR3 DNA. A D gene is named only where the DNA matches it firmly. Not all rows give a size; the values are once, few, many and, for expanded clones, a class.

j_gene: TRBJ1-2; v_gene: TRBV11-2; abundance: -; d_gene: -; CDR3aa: CASRVREPYGYTF; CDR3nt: TGTGCCAGCAGGGTCCGAGAGCCCTATGGCTACACCTTC
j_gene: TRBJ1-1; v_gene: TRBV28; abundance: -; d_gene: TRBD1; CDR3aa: CASLRQGGWSTEAFF; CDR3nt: TGTGCCAGCTTAAGACAGGGCGGTTGGAGCACTGAAGCTTTCTTT
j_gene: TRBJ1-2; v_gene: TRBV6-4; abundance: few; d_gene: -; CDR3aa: CASSDSGSSYTF; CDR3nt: TGTGCCAGCAGTGACTCGGGGAGCTCATACACCTTC
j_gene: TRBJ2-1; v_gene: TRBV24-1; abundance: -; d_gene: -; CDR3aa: CATSDGGIQLNEQFF; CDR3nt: TGTGCCACCAGTGATGGCGGGATACAACTCAATGAGCAGTTCTTC
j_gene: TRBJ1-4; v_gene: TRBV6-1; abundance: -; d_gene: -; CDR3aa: CASSEYSRGEKLFF; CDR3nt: TGTGCCAGCAGTGAGTACAGCCGGGGTGAAAAACTGTTTTTT
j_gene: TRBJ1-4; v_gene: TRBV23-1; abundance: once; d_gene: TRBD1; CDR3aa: CASSHLTRDRPTNEKLFF; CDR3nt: TGCGCCAGCAGTCACCTAACGAGGGACAGACCAACTAATGAAAAACTGTTTTTT
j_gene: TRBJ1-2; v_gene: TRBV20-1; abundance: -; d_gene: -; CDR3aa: CSASGQGTPTNYGYTF; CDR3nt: TGCAGTGCTAGTGGGCAGGGGACACCTACTAACTATGGCTACACCTTC
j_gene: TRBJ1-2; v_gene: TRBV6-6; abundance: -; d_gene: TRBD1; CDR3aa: CASTSPGQSNYGYTF; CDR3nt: TGTGCCAGCACCTCTCCGGGACAGTCTAACTATGGCTACACCTTC
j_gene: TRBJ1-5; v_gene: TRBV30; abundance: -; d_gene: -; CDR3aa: CAWSVGGNQPQHF; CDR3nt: TGTGCCTGGAGCGTCGGGGGAAATCAGCCCCAGCATTTT
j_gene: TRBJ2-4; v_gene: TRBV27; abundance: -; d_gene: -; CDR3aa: CASSFSGGPKTKNIQYF; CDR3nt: TGTGCCAGCAGTTTTTCAGGAGGGCCGAAGACCAAAAACATTCAGTACTTC
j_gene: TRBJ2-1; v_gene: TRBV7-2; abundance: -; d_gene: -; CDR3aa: CASSPTDTQGNEQFF; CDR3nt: TGTGCCAGCAGCCCAACGGACACTCAGGGGAATGAGCAGTTCTTC
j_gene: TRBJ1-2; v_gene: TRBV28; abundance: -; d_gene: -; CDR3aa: CASSPTVYGYTF; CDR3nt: TGTGCCAGCAGTCCGACAGTATATGGCTACACCTTC
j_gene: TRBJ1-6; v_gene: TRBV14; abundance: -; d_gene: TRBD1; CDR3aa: CASSERLTGAGSPLHF; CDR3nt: TGTGCCAGCAGCGAACGACTGACAGGGGCGGGCTCACCCCTCCACTTT
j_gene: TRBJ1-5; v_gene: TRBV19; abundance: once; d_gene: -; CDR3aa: CASSISGKYNQPQHF; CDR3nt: TGTGCCAGTAGTATTTCGGGGAAGTATAATCAGCCCCAGCATTTT
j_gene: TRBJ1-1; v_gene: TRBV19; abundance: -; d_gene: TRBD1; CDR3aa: CASSRTGNTEAFF; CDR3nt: TGTGCCAGTAGCCGGACAGGGAACACTGAAGCTTTCTTT
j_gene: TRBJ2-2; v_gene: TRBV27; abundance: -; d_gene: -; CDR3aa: CASNVLEGLNTGELFF; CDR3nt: TGTGCCAGCAACGTCTTGGAGGGCCTAAACACCGGGGAGCTGTTTTTT
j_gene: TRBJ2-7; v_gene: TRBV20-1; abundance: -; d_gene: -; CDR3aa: CSASAGGYEQYF; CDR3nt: TGCAGTGCCAGTGCTGGAGGCTACGAGCAGTACTTC
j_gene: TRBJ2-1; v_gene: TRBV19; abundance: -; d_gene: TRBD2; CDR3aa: CASSMSRDTLAGSSYNEQFF; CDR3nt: TGTGCCAGTAGTATGTCCCGGGACACACTAGCGGGCAGCTCCTACAATGAGCAGTTCTTC
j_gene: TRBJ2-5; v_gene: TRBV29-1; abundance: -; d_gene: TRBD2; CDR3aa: CSVEGGFGGRVRQETQYF; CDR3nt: TGCAGCGTTGAAGGGGGGTTTGGCGGGAGGGTAAGGCAAGAGACCCAGTACTTC
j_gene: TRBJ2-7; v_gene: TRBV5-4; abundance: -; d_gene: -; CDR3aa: CASSLRGISVGQYF; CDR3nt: TGTGCCAGCAGCTTGCGAGGAATAAGTGTCGGGCAGTACTTC
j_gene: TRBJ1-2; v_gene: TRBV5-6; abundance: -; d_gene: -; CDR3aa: CASSPQDYGYTF; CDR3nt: TGTGCCAGCAGCCCACAGGATTATGGCTACACCTTC
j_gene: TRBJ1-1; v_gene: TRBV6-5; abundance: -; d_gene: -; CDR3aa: CASSFDRTEAFF; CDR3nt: TGTGCCAGCAGTTTCGACAGGACTGAAGCTTTCTTT
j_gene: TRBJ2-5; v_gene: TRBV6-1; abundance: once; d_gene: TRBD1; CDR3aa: CASSDNLSGGAGETQYF; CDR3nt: TGTGCCAGCAGTGATAACTTATCAGGGGGTGCCGGTGAGACCCAGTACTTC
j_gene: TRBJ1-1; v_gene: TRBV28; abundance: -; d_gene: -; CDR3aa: CASSFHQVGRTEAFF; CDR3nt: TGTGCCAGCAGTTTTCATCAGGTGGGGAGGACTGAAGCTTTCTTT